One and the same sample provided the 15 T cell receptor beta chains below, sequenced in a study of blood T cell repertoires in COVID-19. Method: immunoSEQ multiplex PCR; TCRdb's copy keeps in-frame clones and lacks some. Found here are under 250,000 clones, over 75% of them singletons; the top ten hold approximately 4.6%. The sample consisted of PBMCs or T cells enriched from blood (not recorded which). The source of these receptors is a man aged 25 to 40 with acute COVID-19.

This clone was seen a few times. The chain employs TRBV5-4 and TRBJ2-2, with D hard to call. Trimming took off 5 bases at V and 6 bases at J, with 14 bases between the two ends. CDR3 length: 14 amino acids. Germline-derived CDR1 and CDR2 are SGHNT and YYREEE (reference sequence). The DNA of the CDR3 is TGTGCCAGCAGTTTTCCGAGTTTTCCCGGGGAGCTGTTTTTT. It is translated as CASSFPSFPGELFF.

DNA of the CDR3: TGTGCCAGCAGTACGGGACAGGCCATCTACGAGCAGTACTTC. Encoded protein: CASSTGQAIYEQYF. The V gene is TRBV27, the J gene TRBJ2-7; 8 bases map to TRBD1. Per germline, CDR1 MNHEY and CDR2 SMNVEV (reference sequence). The CDR3 has 14 residues. J gave up 3 bases and V 5 bases, and 6 bases lay outside the gene matches.

The chain carries TRBV12-5 and TRBJ1-5; possibly TRBD1 for D (5 bases). CDR1 and CDR2 (germline): LGHNT, FRNRAP. The CDR3 is 15 residues long. Deletions cut 6 bases from V and 4 bases from J, with 16 bases between. The CDR3 is CASGAMGGENQPQHF. The CDR3 bases are TGTGCTAGTGGGGCCATGGGAGGGGAAAATCAGCCCCAGCATTTT.

V and J are TRBV11-2 and TRBJ2-1; D not certain. Germline V gene sequence: CDR1 SGHAT, CDR2 FQNNGV. The CDR3 covers 11 residues. Trimming stripped 4 bases from V and 10 bases from J, with 8 bases between. The CDR3 sequence: CASSSYPEQFF. The CDR3 nucleotides read TGTGCCAGCAGCTCCTATCCCGAGCAGTTCTTC.

This chain joins TRBV7-9 and TRBJ2-5, with D uncertain. CDR3 length equals 14 residues. Trimming took off 4 bases at V and 2 bases at J, with 11 bases between the two ends. CDR1 SEHNR and CDR2 FQNEAQ come from the germline V gene (reference sequence). The CDR3 loop reads CASSSSIDQETQYF. In DNA form, the CDR3 reads TGTGCCAGCAGCTCGAGCATCGATCAAGAGACCCAGTACTTC.

This clone showed up just once. The J gene is TRBJ1-5, the V gene TRBV2; D is possibly TRBD1 (5 bases). Germline V gene lookup returns CDR1 SNHLY and CDR2 FYNNEI. V shed 0 bases and J shed 5 bases, with 8 bases lying between them. This CDR3 spans 14 amino acids. As DNA, the CDR3 is TGTGCCAGCAGTGAAGCAGGGGTCCATCAGCCCCAGCATTTT. Translated: CASSEAGVHQPQHF.

In DNA form, the CDR3 reads TGTGCCAGCAGTGAAGCGGGGCTAGCGGGGGGTTTATTGAATGAGCAGTTCTTC. Translation: CASSEAGLAGGLLNEQFF. The chain employs TRBV2 and TRBJ2-1, with 11 bases aligning to TRBD2. Germline lookup yields CDR1 SNHLY and CDR2 FYNNEI. The V and J ends lost 0 bases and 7 bases, in that order; junction bases with no gene match: 11. This CDR3 has 18 amino acids.

This chain connects TRBV27 to TRBJ2-2, with 13 positions matching TRBD2. CDR1 and CDR2 (germline): MNHEY, SMNVEV (reference sequence). The ends lost 4 bases at V and 4 bases at J; junction bases unmatched: 3. The length of the CDR3 is 16 residues. This CDR3 reads CASSSRTSGGTGELFF. The DNA of the CDR3 is TGTGCCAGCAGTTCACGGACTAGCGGGGGCACCGGGGAGCTGTTTTTT.

The V and J genes are TRBV3-1 (or the pseudogene TRBV3-2) and TRBJ1-5, with D perhaps TRBD1 (6 bases). Germline assignment: CDR1 LGHDT and CDR2 YNNKEL (reference sequence). Trimming shortened V by 1 base and J by 7 bases, and 11 bases separated the two germline ends. This CDR3 is built from 14 residues. The CDR3: CASSQGRGGQPQHF. The CDR3 DNA is TGTGCCAGCAGCCAAGGCAGGGGCGGCCAGCCCCAGCATTTT.

V usage is TRBV7-3 and J usage is TRBJ1-1; D may be TRBD1 (6 bases). V was shortened by 2 bases and J by 6 bases, with 13 bases between the two germline ends. This CDR3 is built from 14 residues. Germline V CDR1 and CDR2: SGHTA, FQGTGA. CDR3 residues: CASSLGQTLSEAFF. CDR3 DNA: TGTGCCAGCAGCTTAGGACAGACTTTGTCTGAAGCTTTCTTT.

The chain recombines TRBV5-1 with TRBJ1-2; 9 positions agree with TRBD1. Germline CDR1 is SGHRS and CDR2 is YFSETQ. V shed 8 bases and J 5 bases; nucleotides not matched to a gene: 16. The CDR3 runs to 16 residues. The CDR3 here is CASNPGTGILIYGYTF. CDR3 bases: TGCGCCAGTAACCCCGGGACAGGGATTCTCATTTATGGCTACACCTTC.

J is TRBJ1-6 and V is TRBV2, with 7 bases matching TRBD1. CDR3 length: 14 amino acids. The V gene end was trimmed by 6 bases and the J gene end by 7 bases; junction bases not matched to a gene: 6. From germline, CDR1 is SNHLY and CDR2 FYNNEI. The CDR3 reads CASRSGTVNSPLHF. The CDR3 DNA is TGTGCCAGCAGATCCGGGACAGTCAATTCACCCCTCCACTTT. Supplemented by reference TRBV2 and TRBJ1-6, the full variable domain reads EPEVTQTPSHQVTQMGQEVILRCVPISNHLYFYWYRQILGQKVEFLVSFYNNEISEKSEIFDDQFSVERPDGSNFTLKIRSTKLEDSAMYFCASRSGTVNSPLHFGNGTRLTVT.

This sequence joins TRBV19 and TRBJ2-6, with TRBD1 matching over 11 bases. Germline values: CDR1 LNHDA, CDR2 SQIVND (reference sequence). The CDR3 contains 18 residues. V lost 5 bases and J lost 0; bases outside the gene matches: 6. The CDR3 reads CASSPGQGATSGANVLTF. In DNA, the CDR3 is TGTGCCAGTAGTCCCGGACAGGGGGCCACCTCTGGGGCCAACGTCCTGACTTTC.

This rearrangement joins TRBV27 to TRBJ2-2, with 13 bases fitting TRBD2. V was clipped by 6 bases and J by 7 bases; unmatched bases: 8. CDR1 is MNHEY, CDR2 SMNVEV, per germline (reference sequence). CDR3 length: 16 residues. CDR3: CASSPTGLAGIGELFF. The CDR3 region has the DNA TGTGCCAGCAGCCCTACGGGACTAGCGGGGATCGGGGAGCTGTTTTTT.

The J gene is TRBJ1-6, the V gene TRBV9; D is perhaps TRBD1 (5 bases). The CDR3 totals 15 residues. The V end was cut by 0 bases, the J end by 10 bases, with 14 bases between. Per germline, CDR1 SGDLS and CDR2 YYNGEE. DNA for the CDR3: TGTGCCAGCAGCGTAGATCAGGGTAGCATCTCACCCCTCCACTTT. As protein: CASSVDQGSISPLHF.